A selection of T cell receptor beta chains follows, all from one sample in a study of Graves' ophthalmopathy and Graves' hyperthyroidism. TCRdb re-analysed the multiplex PCR reads in MiXCR, keeping a single row per CDR3 protein. Of about 740,000 distinct CDR3 sequences in the sample, 40% were seen once. The sample comprised peripheral blood. These TCRs come from an adult man with Graves' ophthalmopathy. Both conserved end residues are part of each CDR3. A D gene is named only where the DNA matches it firmly. Rows give clone size only sometimes, using once, few, many, or a class for an expanded clone.

TRBD1	TRBJ1-2	NA	TRBV7-2	TGTGCCAGCAGCTTAGACCGCCAGGGGGCCGGCTATGGCTACACCTTC	CASSLDRQGAGYGYTF
TRBD1	TRBJ2-7	few	TRBV7-9	TGTGCCAGCAGCTTCCGGGACAGGGCCCTGGAGCAGTACTTC	CASSFRDRALEQYF
NA	TRBJ1-4	NA	TRBV29-1	TGCAGCGTTGAAGAGGGGGGGGGTGAAAAACTGTTTTTT	CSVEEGGGEKLFF
NA	TRBJ2-7	few	TRBV7-9	TGTGCCAGCAGCCAAGATGGGGCTGGGATGTACGAGCAGTACTTC	CASSQDGAGMYEQYF
TRBD1	TRBJ1-1	few	TRBV5-8	TGTGCCAGCAGCTCGGGGACAGCCACAACTGAAGCTTTCTTT	CASSSGTATTEAFF
NA	TRBJ1-1	NA	TRBV7-9	TGTGCCAGCAGCGCAGGAACGGGGAACGCTGAAGCTTTCTTT	CASSAGTGNAEAFF
TRBD1	TRBJ1-5	few	TRBV20-1	TGCAGTGCTAGAAGCAGGGGGAGTCAGCCCCAGCATTTT	CSARSRGSQPQHF
TRBD1	TRBJ2-2	NA	TRBV25-1	TGTGCCAGCAGTAAGATCGGGACAGGGATGAGTCACGGGGAGCTGTTTTTT	CASSKIGTGMSHGELFF
TRBD1	TRBJ2-7	many	TRBV20-1	TGCAGTGCTTGCTCACAGGGGAACGAGCAGTACTTC	CSACSQGNEQYF
TRBD1	TRBJ1-2	NA	TRBV9	TGTGCCAGCAGCGTAGGCTCTTCGACAGGGGTCAACTATGGCTACACCTTC	CASSVGSSTGVNYGYTF
TRBD1	TRBJ1-1	few	TRBV7-9	TGCGCCAGCAGCCCAACCGGGACAGGGAACACTGAAGCTTTCTTT	CASSPTGTGNTEAFF
TRBD1	TRBJ2-5	NA	TRBV2	TGTGCCAGCAGCTACTCGGGACAGGGTTGGGAGACCCAGTACTTC	CASSYSGQGWETQYF
NA	TRBJ2-7	many	TRBV7-9	TGTGCCAGCAGCTTAGCCGCAGGGTTCTCCTACGAGCAGTACTTC	CASSLAAGFSYEQYF
TRBD1	TRBJ2-7	NA	TRBV19	TGTGCCAGTAGTCCCAAAGGTACCCGGGACAGGGGCTACGAGCAGTACTTC	CASSPKGTRDRGYEQYF
NA	TRBJ2-7	many	TRBV7-2	TGTGCCAGCAGCGCCACCCCCAGGGGTTCGGGTGAGCAGTACTTC	CASSATPRGSGEQYF
TRBD2	TRBJ2-7	few	TRBV12-3/TRBV12-4	TGTGCCAGCCGGACCGCGGGGGGAAAGCACGAGCAGTACTTC	CASRTAGGKHEQYF
TRBD1	TRBJ1-3	many	TRBV7-9	TGTGCCAGCAGCATCAGGGGGGGCGAAGGATATTTT	CASSIRGGEGYF
TRBD1	TRBJ1-1	many	TRBV7-6	TGTGCCAGCAGCCCGGGACAGGAGAACACTGAAGCTTTCTTT	CASSPGQENTEAFF
TRBD1	TRBJ2-7	NA	TRBV7-9	TGTGCCAGCAGCCAGGATGGGACAGAGAAGTTCTACGAGCAGTACTTC	CASSQDGTEKFYEQYF
NA	TRBJ1-2	many	TRBV20-1	TGCAGTGCTAGCTCCCCGGCAGGGTGGGGATATGGCTACACCTTC	CSASSPAGWGYGYTF
NA	TRBJ1-6	NA	TRBV20-1	TGCAGTGCTAGTAGGCAGGGTGCTTCACCCCTCCACTTT	CSASRQGASPLHF
TRBD1	TRBJ2-3	once	TRBV29-1	TGCAGCGTAGAAGCGACAGGGTCGGGCACAGATACGCAGTATTTT	CSVEATGSGTDTQYF
NA	TRBJ1-6	once	TRBV25-1	TGTGCCAGCAGTGAGGCAGGGGCCTCACCCCTCCACTTT	CASSEAGASPLHF
NA	TRBJ1-2	NA	TRBV14	TGTGCCAGCAGCCAAGTCGGGGGCTACGGCTACACCTTC	CASSQVGGYGYTF
TRBD1	TRBJ1-4	few	TRBV12-3/TRBV12-4	TGTGCCAGCGCTAGAGGGACAGGGGAAAAACTGTTTTTT	CASARGTGEKLFF
NA	TRBJ1-1	NA	TRBV2	TGTGCCAGCAACAAAGACACGAACACTGAAGCTTTCTTT	CASNKDTNTEAFF
TRBD1	TRBJ2-5	NA	TRBV3-1	TGTGCCAGCAGCTCAGGGACAGCCGGAGAGACCCAGTACTTC	CASSSGTAGETQYF
NA	TRBJ2-2	NA	TRBV7-6	TGTGCCAGCAGCTTAGGAAGGGGCGACGGCACCGGGGAGCTGTTTTTT	CASSLGRGDGTGELFF
NA	TRBJ2-5	NA	TRBV20-1	TGCAGTGCTTGGGGGAGAAAAGAGACCCAGTACTTC	CSAWGRKETQYF
TRBD1	TRBJ1-1	NA	TRBV19	TGTGCCAGTAGTAAAGGACAGGTGAACACTGAAGCTTTCTTT	CASSKGQVNTEAFF
NA	TRBJ2-5	few	TRBV19	TGTGCCAGTAGTCCATCTCGAGCGGAGACCCAGTACTTC	CASSPSRAETQYF
TRBD1	TRBJ2-7	many	TRBV25-1	TGTGCCAGCAGTGATCCCGGGACAGGTTACCGCGAGCAGTACTTC	CASSDPGTGYREQYF
NA	TRBJ1-1	many	TRBV29-1	TGCAGCGTTGCCGGGGGCCCGGACAAAGACACTGAAGCTTTCTTT	CSVAGGPDKDTEAFF
NA	TRBJ2-6	many	TRBV29-1	TGCAGCGTTGACAGGGGTAGGCTCTCTGGGGCCAACGTCCTGACTTTC	CSVDRGRLSGANVLTF
TRBD1	TRBJ2-5	many	TRBV10-3	TGTGCCATCAGTGAAGGTTTAACAGGGGTCCGTCAGACCCAGTACTTC	CAISEGLTGVRQTQYF
TRBD1	TRBJ1-2	NA	TRBV14	TGTGCCAGCAGCCAACTGGGACAGGGTTTTGGTGGCTACACCTTC	CASSQLGQGFGGYTF
NA	TRBJ2-2	NA	TRBV25-1	TGTGCCAGCAGTACAGGGATCCACACCGGGGAGCTGTTTTTT	CASSTGIHTGELFF
NA	TRBJ2-7	NA	TRBV13	TGTGCCAGCTCACCAGGGGGGCGCGAGCAGTACTTC	CASSPGGREQYF
TRBD2	TRBJ2-5	many	TRBV29-1	TGCAGCGTTGAAAAGGGGACTAGCGGACTCCAAGAGACCCAGTACTTC	CSVEKGTSGLQETQYF
NA	TRBJ1-4	NA	TRBV4-2	TGTGCCAGCAGCCAAGATGGGAATGAAAAACTGTTTTTT	CASSQDGNEKLFF
NA	TRBJ2-7	once	TRBV5-1	TGCGCCGGCAGCTTGGAAGTGACGGGGACCTCCTACGAGCAGTACTTC	CAGSLEVTGTSYEQYF
NA	TRBJ1-1	NA	TRBV9	TGTGCCAGCAGCGTTGAGACGACAGGCGTCGGCACTGAAGCTTTCTTT	CASSVETTGVGTEAFF
NA	TRBJ1-5	many	TRBV24-1	TGTGCCACCAGTCGGGACGGTTCAATGGGGTCCCAGCATTTT	CATSRDGSMGSQHF
TRBD1	TRBJ1-1	few	TRBV12-3/TRBV12-4	TGTGCCAGCAGACCGGGACAGGGCTGGACTGAAGCTTTCTTT	CASRPGQGWTEAFF
NA	TRBJ2-5	NA	TRBV7-8	TGTGCCAGCAGCTCCCGCGCGGAGACCCAGCACTTC	CASSSRAETQHF
NA	TRBJ2-7	few	TRBV20-1	TGCAGTGCTAGAGAGTTGGGGAACGAGCAGTACTTC	CSARELGNEQYF
NA	TRBJ2-3	NA	TRBV2	TGTGCCAGCACGCCTCGGGGTTCAGATACGCAGTATTTT	CASTPRGSDTQYF
NA	TRBJ1-2	few	TRBV28	TGTGCCAGCAGTTTGACAGGTCATGGCTACACCTTC	CASSLTGHGYTF
NA	TRBJ2-5	few	TRBV7-2	TGTGCCAGCAGCTTAATGCAGGGCCCCATGGAGACCCAGTACTTC	CASSLMQGPMETQYF
TRBD1	TRBJ1-2	NA	TRBV11-2	TGTGCCAGCCTGAACCTCGGACAGGGTCCCTATGGCTACACCTTC	CASLNLGQGPYGYTF
TRBD1	TRBJ1-2	many	TRBV2	TGTGCCAGCAGTTCTAGGACAGGTGGCTACACCTTC	CASSSRTGGYTF
NA	TRBJ1-1	NA	TRBV9	TGTGCCAGCAGCTCGCGGTGGGGCACTGAAGCTTTCTTT	CASSSRWGTEAFF